These 16 T cell receptor beta chains were all obtained from the same sample, sequenced in a study of regulatory T cells in long-lasting Graves disease listed by TCRdb under 2021. The sample's time point label, decoded: newly diagnosed GD, antithyroid drugs for less than 3 months. For both TCR sequencing and RNA sequencing, RNA was extracted from PBMCs using TRIzol. Library method: multiplex PCR. For sequencing, an Illumina HiSeq 4000 was employed. TCR beta libraries were built with iRepertoire HTBI primers and Arm-PCR amplification of CDR3 regions. TCRdb reran the public reads through fastp at Q25 and MiXCR, keeping productive beta chains. Here each entry gathers all rows of one CDR3 protein and keeps the most common genes and DNA. The sample has around 480,000 distinct CDR3 sequences on record, about 16% of them singletons. More than 10% of the sample goes to the ten largest clones. The same data also contributed to another study, on T cells in Graves' hyperthyroidism and ophthalmopathy.

Sequencing used peripheral blood mononuclear cells (PBMCs), obtained at new diagnosis, from a patient treated with antithyroid drugs. The source of these receptors is a middle-aged man with Graves disease. Donor details come from another sample of the same person, matched by shared clones.

The chain links TRBV6-5 to TRBJ2-3, with TRBD2 matching over 7 bases. Germline V gene data show CDR1 as MNHEY and CDR2 as SVGAGI. V trimming: 0 bases; J trimming: 1 base; junction bases outside the gene matches: 10. There are 18 residues in the CDR3. The CDR3 region has the DNA TGTGCCAGCAGTTACTCTATGGGAGGGCCCGTGGGCACAGATACGCAGTATTTT. Amino acid sequence: CASSYSMGGPVGTDTQYF.

This clonotype has ten or more counts. The chain joins TRBV30 to TRBJ1-1, with D maybe TRBD1 (6 bases). V was pared by 6 bases and J by 3 bases, with 20 bases between. The CDR3 has 15 residues. Germline CDR1 and CDR2: GTSNPN and SVGIG (reference sequence). DNA of the CDR3: TGTGCCTGTCCAAACCCTCAGGGGACGGACACTGAAGCTTTCTTT. Translating it yields CACPNPQGTDTEAFF. Supplemented by reference TRBV30 and TRBJ1-1, the full variable domain reads SQTIHQWPATLVQPVGSPLSLECTVEGTSNPNLYWYRQAAGRGLQLLFYSVGIGQISSEVPQNLSASRPQDRQFILSSKKLLLSDSGFYLCACPNPQGTDTEAFFGQGTRLTVV.

The sample holds many counts of this clonotype. The chain uses TRBV6-2 or TRBV6-3 and TRBJ2-7; tentative D call: TRBD2 (5 bases). The V gene's germline CDR1 is MNHEY and CDR2 SVGEGT. The CDR3 is 16 residues long. Between the trimmed V and J ends, which lost 5 bases and 1 base, there was a span of 18 bases. CDR3 DNA sequence: TGTGCCAGCAGTAGCCCCGGTGTAGCGCTTTCCTACGAGCAGTACTTC. Amino acid sequence: CASSSPGVALSYEQYF.

The V gene is TRBV11-2, the J gene TRBJ2-1; D possibly corresponds to TRBD2 (5 bases). This CDR3 region has 15 residues. With 6 bases removed from V and 5 bases from J, the gap between germline ends came to 17 bases. Germline assignment: CDR1 SGHAT and CDR2 FQNNGV. The CDR3 loop reads CASRRTSSPNNEQFF. CDR3 in DNA: TGTGCCAGCAGACGCACTAGTAGCCCCAACAATGAGCAGTTCTTC.

CDR3 nucleotide sequence: TGTGCCAGCAGCGTAGCTTCTAGCGGGAGGTTAGCGCAGTATTTT. Residues: CASSVASSGRLAQYF. The V call is TRBV9, the J call TRBJ2-3; 11 positions match TRBD2. The CDR3 is 15 residues long. V shed 0 bases, J shed 10 bases, and the junction held 7 bases outside the gene matches. Germline V lookup: CDR1 SGDLS, CDR2 YYNGEE.

This chain links TRBV4-2 with TRBJ2-7; perhaps TRBD1 as D (5 bases). The CDR3 sequence is 15 residues long. Germline CDR1 and CDR2: LGHNA and YNFKEQ. Trimming removed 1 base from V and 5 bases from J, with 15 bases in between. For the CDR3, the DNA is TGTGCCAGCAGCCAAGGGGGCGGAGTGGGGAACGAGCAGTACTTC. This codes for CASSQGGGVGNEQYF.

The chain combines TRBV15 with TRBJ2-1, with 8 bases that match TRBD2. Per the germline V gene, CDR1 is LNHNV and CDR2 is YYDKDF (reference sequence). With 0 bases clipped from V and 3 bases from J, the junction kept 4 bases outside the gene matches. CDR3 length equals 16 residues. The CDR3, as DNA: TGTGCCACCAGCAGAGAACGCGGGGGGTACTACAATGAGCAGTTCTTC. This sequence encodes CATSRERGGYYNEQFF. The full variable domain, rest sourced from reference TRBV15 and TRBJ2-1, is DAMVIQNPRYQVTQFGKPVTLSCSQTLNHNVMYWYQQKSSQAPKLLFHYYDKDFNNEADTPDNFQSRRPNTSFCFLDIRSPGLGDTAMYLCATSRERGGYYNEQFFGPGTRLTVL.

This sequence joins TRBV6-6 and TRBJ2-4, with D perhaps matching TRBD2 (6 bases). The CDR3 loop spans 15 amino acids. Germline V gene sequence: CDR1 MNHNY, CDR2 SVGAGI (reference sequence). Trimming stripped 0 bases from V and 2 bases from J, with 8 bases between. The CDR3 here is CASSYSAGTKNIQYF. CDR3 DNA: TGTGCCAGCAGTTACTCGGCGGGAACCAAAAACATTCAGTACTTC.

This clonotype was recorded many times. This chain uses TRBV6-2 or TRBV6-3 with TRBJ2-3; a weak D match, TRBD1 (6 bases). Germline V lookup: CDR1 MNHEY, CDR2 SVGEGT. The V end lost 4 bases, the J end lost 0 bases, and 14 bases lay between the germline ends. There are 16 residues in the CDR3. CDR3 DNA: TGTGCCAGCAGTTCCCGAAGGACAGATAGCACAGATACGCAGTATTTT. Protein: CASSSRRTDSTDTQYF.

This sequence joins TRBV19 and TRBJ1-5; D gene ambiguous. Deletions cut 2 bases from V and 3 bases from J, with 8 bases between. Germline loops: CDR1 LNHDA, CDR2 SQIVND (reference sequence). CDR3 size: 14 residues. The CDR3 protein is CASSISPSNQPQHF. The CDR3, as DNA: TGTGCCAGTAGTATATCGCCCTCCAATCAGCCCCAGCATTTT.

This clonotype has a count of ten or more. V gene TRBV9 combines with J gene TRBJ2-7; no reliable D call. CDR3 size: 15 residues. Germline V gene lookup returns CDR1 SGDLS and CDR2 YYNGEE. V was shortened by 4 bases and J by 3 bases, with 17 bases between the two germline ends. The CDR3 region is CASSMAPDPVYEQYF. CDR3 nucleotides: TGTGCCAGCAGCATGGCCCCTGACCCCGTCTACGAGCAGTACTTC.

This clonotype has a count of ten or more. This chain uses TRBV15 with TRBJ1-4, with a possible D match to TRBD1 (5 bases). Trimming removed 1 base at V and 8 bases at J, with 8 bases between. The CDR3 contains 13 residues. CDR1 is LNHNV and CDR2 is YYDKDF in the germline V gene (reference sequence). CDR3 region: CATSRVGTEKLFF. CDR3 DNA sequence: TGTGCCACCAGCAGAGTGGGGACCGAAAAACTGTTTTTT.

Ten or more counts support this clonotype. This sequence joins TRBV28 and TRBJ2-5, with a tentative D call TRBD1 (6 bases). The CDR3 consists of 15 residues. The germline CDR1 and CDR2 sequences are MDHEN and SYDVKM. Trimming cost V 5 bases and J 2 bases, with 15 bases left between them. As DNA, the CDR3 is TGTGCCAGCAGTCTAGGGGGACACGTACAAGAGACCCAGTACTTC. It is translated as CASSLGGHVQETQYF.

Of note for this clonotype: It may be a read error: a sequence one base away is much more abundant. The V and J genes are TRBV29-1 and TRBJ2-1; D gene ambiguous. V lost 1 base, J lost 12 bases, and 13 bases lay in between. Germline V gene data show CDR1 as SQVTM and CDR2 as ANQGSEA. The length of the CDR3 is 12 residues. The CDR3 DNA is TGCAGCGTTGAAGCCTCTAGTTATGCGCAGTTCTTC. Translating it yields CSVEASSYAQFF.

The J gene is TRBJ2-3, the V gene TRBV9, with TRBD2 matching over 8 bases. With 1 base clipped from V and 11 bases from J, the junction kept 15 bases outside the gene matches. CDR3 length equals 16 residues. From germline, CDR1 is SGDLS and CDR2 YYNGEE. The CDR3 region has the DNA TGTGCCAGCAGCGTAACCTCACACCGCCCGGGGGGGAAGCAGTATTTT. It codes for CASSVTSHRPGGKQYF. The full variable domain, in which reference TRBV9 and TRBJ2-3 provide the parts outside the CDR3, is DSGVTQTPKHLITATGQRVTLRCSPRSGDLSVYWYQQSLDQGLQFLIQYYNGEERAKGNILERFSAQQFPDLHSELNLSSLELGDSALYFCASSVTSHRPGGKQYFGPGTRLTVL.

This clonotype has only a few counts. This sequence joins TRBV28 and TRBJ1-4; D unclear. V was trimmed by 2 bases and J by 5 bases, leaving 9 bases between them. Germline V lookup: CDR1 MDHEN, CDR2 SYDVKM. This CDR3 is built from 14 residues. The CDR3 DNA reads TGTGCCAGCAGTTTAGTAAACATGAATGAAAAACTGTTTTTT. Translation gives CASSLVNMNEKLFF.